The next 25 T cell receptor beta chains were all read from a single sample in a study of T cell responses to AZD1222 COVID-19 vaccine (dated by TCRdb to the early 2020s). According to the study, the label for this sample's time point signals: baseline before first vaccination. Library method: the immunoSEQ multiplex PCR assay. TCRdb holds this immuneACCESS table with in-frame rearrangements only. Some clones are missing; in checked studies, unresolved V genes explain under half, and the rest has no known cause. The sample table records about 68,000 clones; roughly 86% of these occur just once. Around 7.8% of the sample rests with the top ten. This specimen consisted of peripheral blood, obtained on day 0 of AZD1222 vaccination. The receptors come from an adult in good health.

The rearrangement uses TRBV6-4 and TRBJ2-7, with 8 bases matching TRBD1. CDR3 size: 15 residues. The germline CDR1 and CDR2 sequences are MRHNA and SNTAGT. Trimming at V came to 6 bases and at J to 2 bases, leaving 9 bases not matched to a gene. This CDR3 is CASRERTGGPYEQYF. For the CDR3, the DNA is TGTGCCAGCAGGGAGCGTACAGGGGGTCCCTACGAGCAGTACTTC.

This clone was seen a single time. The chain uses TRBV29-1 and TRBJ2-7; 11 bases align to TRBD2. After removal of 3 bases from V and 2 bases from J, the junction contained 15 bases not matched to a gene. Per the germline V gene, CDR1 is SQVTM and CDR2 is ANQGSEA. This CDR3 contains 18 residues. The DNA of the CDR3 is TGCAGCGTTGAGAAGAGGACTAGCGGGTCACGAGGGCCCTACGAGCAGTACTTC. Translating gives CSVEKRTSGSRGPYEQYF.

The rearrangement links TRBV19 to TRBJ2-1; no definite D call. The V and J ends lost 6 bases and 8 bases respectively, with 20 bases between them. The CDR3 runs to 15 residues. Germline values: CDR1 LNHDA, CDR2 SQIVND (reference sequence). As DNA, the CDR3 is TGTGCCAGTAGCCCCCTGGGCCCCTCTTCGGATGAGCAGTTCTTC. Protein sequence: CASSPLGPSSDEQFF.

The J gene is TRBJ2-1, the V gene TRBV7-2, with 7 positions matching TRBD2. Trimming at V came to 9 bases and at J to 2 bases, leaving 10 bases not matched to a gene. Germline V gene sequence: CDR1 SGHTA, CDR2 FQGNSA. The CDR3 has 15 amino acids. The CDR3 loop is CASVPAGHTYNEQFF. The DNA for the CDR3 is TGTGCCAGTGTCCCAGCGGGGCACACCTACAATGAGCAGTTCTTC.

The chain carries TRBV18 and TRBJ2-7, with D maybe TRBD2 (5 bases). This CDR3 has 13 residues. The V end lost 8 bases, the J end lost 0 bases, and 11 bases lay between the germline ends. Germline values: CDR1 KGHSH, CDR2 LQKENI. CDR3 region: CASNGGSSYEQYF. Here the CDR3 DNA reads TGTGCCAGCAACGGTGGGAGCTCCTACGAGCAGTACTTC.

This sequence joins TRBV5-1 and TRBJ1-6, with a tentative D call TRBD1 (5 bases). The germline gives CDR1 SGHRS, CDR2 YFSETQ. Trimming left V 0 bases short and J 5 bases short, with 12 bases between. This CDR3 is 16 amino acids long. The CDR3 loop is CASSLGGTEDNSPLHF. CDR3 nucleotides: TGCGCCAGCAGCTTGGGAGGGACCGAGGATAATTCACCCCTCCACTTT.

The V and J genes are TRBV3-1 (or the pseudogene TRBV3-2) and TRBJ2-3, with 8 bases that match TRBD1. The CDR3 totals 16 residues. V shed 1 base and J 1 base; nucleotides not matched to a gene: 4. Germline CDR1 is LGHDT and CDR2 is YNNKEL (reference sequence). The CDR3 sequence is CASSQVQGAGTDTQYF. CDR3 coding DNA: TGTGCCAGCAGCCAAGTCCAGGGGGCGGGCACAGATACGCAGTATTTT.

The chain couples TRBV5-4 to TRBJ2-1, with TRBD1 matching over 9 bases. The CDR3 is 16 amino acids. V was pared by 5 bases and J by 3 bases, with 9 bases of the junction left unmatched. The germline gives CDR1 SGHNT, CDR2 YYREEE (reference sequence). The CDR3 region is CASSLTGTGFYNEQFF. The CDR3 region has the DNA TGTGCCAGCAGTTTGACCGGGACAGGGTTCTACAATGAGCAGTTCTTC.

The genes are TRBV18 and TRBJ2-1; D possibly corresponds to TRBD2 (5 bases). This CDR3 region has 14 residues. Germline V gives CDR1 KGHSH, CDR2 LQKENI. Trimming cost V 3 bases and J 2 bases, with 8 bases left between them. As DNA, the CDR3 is TGTGCCAGCTCACCGAGCGGAACCTACAATGAGCAGTTCTTC. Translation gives CASSPSGTYNEQFF.

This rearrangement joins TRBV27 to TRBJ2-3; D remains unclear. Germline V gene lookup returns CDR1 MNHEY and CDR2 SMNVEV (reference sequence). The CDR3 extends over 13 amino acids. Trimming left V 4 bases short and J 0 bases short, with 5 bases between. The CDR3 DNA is TGTGCCAGCAGTTACCCTAGCACAGATACGCAGTATTTT. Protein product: CASSYPSTDTQYF.

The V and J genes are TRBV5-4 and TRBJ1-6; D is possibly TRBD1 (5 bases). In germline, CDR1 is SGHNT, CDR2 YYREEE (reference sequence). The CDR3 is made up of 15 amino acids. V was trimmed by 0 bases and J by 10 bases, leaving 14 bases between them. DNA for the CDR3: TGTGCCAGCAGCTTGGAAGCAGGGCCGGGGTCACCCCTCCACTTT. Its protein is CASSLEAGPGSPLHF. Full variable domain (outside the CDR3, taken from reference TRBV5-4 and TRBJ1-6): ETGVTQSPTHLIKTRGQQVTLRCSSQSGHNTVSWYQQALGQGPQFIFQYYREEENGRGNFPPRFSGLQFPNYSSELNVNALELDDSALYLCASSLEAGPGSPLHFGNGTRLTVT.

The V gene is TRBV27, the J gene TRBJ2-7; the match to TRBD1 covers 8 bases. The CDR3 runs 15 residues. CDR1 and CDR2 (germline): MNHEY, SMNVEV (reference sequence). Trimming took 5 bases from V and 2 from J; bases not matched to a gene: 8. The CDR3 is CASSQHQGAPYEQYF. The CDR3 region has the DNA TGTGCCAGCAGTCAACATCAGGGGGCCCCCTACGAGCAGTACTTC.

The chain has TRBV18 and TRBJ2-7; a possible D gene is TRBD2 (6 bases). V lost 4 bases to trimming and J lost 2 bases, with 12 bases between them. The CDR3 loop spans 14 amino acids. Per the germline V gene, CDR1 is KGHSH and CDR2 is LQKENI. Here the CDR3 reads CASSRRDGAYEQYF. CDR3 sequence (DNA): TGTGCCAGCTCACGGCGGGACGGAGCCTACGAGCAGTACTTC.

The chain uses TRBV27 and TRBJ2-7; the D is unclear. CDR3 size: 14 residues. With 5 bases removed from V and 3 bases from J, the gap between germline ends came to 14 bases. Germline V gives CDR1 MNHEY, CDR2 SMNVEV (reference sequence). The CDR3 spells CASSPRSESYEQYF. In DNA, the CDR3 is TGTGCCAGCAGTCCGAGATCTGAAAGCTACGAGCAGTACTTC.

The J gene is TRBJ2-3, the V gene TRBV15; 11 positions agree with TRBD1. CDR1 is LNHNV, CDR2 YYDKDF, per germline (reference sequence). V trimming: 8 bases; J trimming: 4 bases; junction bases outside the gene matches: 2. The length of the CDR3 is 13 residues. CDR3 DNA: TGTGCCACCCGGACAGGGGGCCCAGATACGCAGTATTTT. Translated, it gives CATRTGGPDTQYF.

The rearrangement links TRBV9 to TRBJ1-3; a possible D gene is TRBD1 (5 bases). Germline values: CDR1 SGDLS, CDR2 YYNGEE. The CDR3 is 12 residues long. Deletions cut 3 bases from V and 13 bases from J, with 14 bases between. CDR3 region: CASSAERGGIYF. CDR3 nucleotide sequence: TGTGCCAGCAGCGCCGAACGGGGGGGTATATATTTT.

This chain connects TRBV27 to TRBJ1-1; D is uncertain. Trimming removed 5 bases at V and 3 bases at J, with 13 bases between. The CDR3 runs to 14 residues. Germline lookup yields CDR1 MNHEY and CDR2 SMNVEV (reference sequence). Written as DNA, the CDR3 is TGTGCCAGCAGTGCCTCTAGGGCATACACTGAAGCTTTCTTT. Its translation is CASSASRAYTEAFF.

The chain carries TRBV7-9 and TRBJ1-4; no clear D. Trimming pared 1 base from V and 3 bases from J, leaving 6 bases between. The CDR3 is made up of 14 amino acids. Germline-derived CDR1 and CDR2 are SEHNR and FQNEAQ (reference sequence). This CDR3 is CASSLGQANEKLFF. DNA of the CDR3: TGTGCCAGCAGCTTAGGGCAGGCTAATGAAAAACTGTTTTTT.

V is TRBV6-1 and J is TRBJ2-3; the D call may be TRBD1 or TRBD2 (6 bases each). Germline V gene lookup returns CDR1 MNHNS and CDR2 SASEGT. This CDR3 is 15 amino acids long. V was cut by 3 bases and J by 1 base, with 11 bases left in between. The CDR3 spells CASSDGGRGTDTQYF. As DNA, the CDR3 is TGTGCCAGCAGTGACGGGGGCCGCGGCACAGATACGCAGTATTTT.

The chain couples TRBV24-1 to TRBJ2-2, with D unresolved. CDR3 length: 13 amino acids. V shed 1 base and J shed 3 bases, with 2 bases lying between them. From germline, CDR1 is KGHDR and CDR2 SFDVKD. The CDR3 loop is CATSDFDTGELFF. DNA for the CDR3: TGTGCCACCAGTGATTTTGACACCGGGGAGCTGTTTTTT.

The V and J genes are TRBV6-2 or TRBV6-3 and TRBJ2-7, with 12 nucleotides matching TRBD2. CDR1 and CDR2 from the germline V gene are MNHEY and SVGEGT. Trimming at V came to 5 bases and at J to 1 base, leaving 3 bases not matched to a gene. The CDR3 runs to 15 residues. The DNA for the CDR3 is TGTGCCAGCAGTCCCGGACTAGCGGGGTCCTACGAGCAGTACTTC. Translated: CASSPGLAGSYEQYF.

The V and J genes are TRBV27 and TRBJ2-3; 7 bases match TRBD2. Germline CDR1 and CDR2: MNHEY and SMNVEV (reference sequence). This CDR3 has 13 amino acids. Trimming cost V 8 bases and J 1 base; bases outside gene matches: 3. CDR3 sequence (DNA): TGTGCCAGCCGGGACTACCGCACAGATACGCAGTATTTT. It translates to CASRDYRTDTQYF.

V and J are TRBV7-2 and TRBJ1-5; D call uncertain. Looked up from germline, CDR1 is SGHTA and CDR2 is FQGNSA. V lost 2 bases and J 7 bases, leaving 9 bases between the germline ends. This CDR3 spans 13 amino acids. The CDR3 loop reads CASSLSRGQPQHF. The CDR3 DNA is TGTGCCAGCAGCTTAAGCCGCGGGCAGCCCCAGCATTTT. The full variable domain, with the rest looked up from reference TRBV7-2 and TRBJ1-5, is GAGVSQSPSNKVTEKGKDVELRCDPISGHTALYWYRQSLGQGLEFLIYFQGNSAPDKSGLPSDRFSAERTGGSVSTLTIQRTQQEDSAVYLCASSLSRGQPQHFGDGTRLSIL.

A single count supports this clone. The CDR3 spells CASSYEERETQYF. The CDR3 bases are TGTGCCAGCAGTTACGAAGAGCGGGAGACCCAGTACTTC. The chain uses TRBV6-5 and TRBJ2-5, with D perhaps matching TRBD2 (5 bases). Looked up from germline, CDR1 is MNHEY and CDR2 is SVGAGI. The CDR3 runs to 13 residues. The V end lost 2 bases, the J end lost 5 bases, and 9 bases lay between the germline ends.

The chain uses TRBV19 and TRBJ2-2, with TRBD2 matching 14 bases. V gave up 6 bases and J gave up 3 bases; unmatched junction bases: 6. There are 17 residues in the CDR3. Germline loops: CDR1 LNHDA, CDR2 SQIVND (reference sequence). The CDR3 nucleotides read TGTGCCAGTAGCAGTCCGGGACTAGCGGGAGACACCGGGGAGCTGTTTTTT. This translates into CASSSPGLAGDTGELFF.